These T cell receptor beta chains were read from a single sample in a study of blood T cells in healthy people across ages. Each CDR3 protein gets one entry after TCRdb re-called the 5' RACE reads with MiXCR. The sample contains 450,000 to 700,000 distinct CDR3 sequences, 25% to 30% of which appear only once. Sequencing was done on a sample of blood. The receptors stem from a woman between 65 and 79 years old in good health. Both conserved end residues are part of each CDR3. A D gene is named only where the DNA matches it firmly. Where a row states a size, it is once, few, many or the class of an expanded clone; other rows omit it.

clone_size	d_call	v_call	j_call	cdr3_nt	cdr3_aa
.	.	TRBV29-1	TRBJ2-5	TGCAGCGGCCACAGGCAAGAGACCCAGTACTTC	CSGHRQETQYF
.	.	TRBV4-3	TRBJ2-7	TGCGCCAGCAGCCACCTCGACGGACTGGGCCGCTACGAGCAGTACTTC	CASSHLDGLGRYEQYF
.	.	TRBV4-3	TRBJ1-4	TGCGCCAGCAGCCAAGACATAGTAGGGGTGAAGGAAAAACTGTTTTTT	CASSQDIVGVKEKLFF
.	.	TRBV20-1	TRBJ2-7	TGCAGTGCTTCGGATCGTACAGGGACCCACGAGCAGTACTTC	CSASDRTGTHEQYF
.	.	TRBV20-1	TRBJ1-2	TGCAGTGCTAGAAAAGGCACCTTTAACTATGGCTACACCTTC	CSARKGTFNYGYTF
.	TRBD2	TRBV20-1	TRBJ2-1	TGCAGTGCTGGGATCGGGACTAGCGGGGGGAGCGTTGAGCAGTTCTTC	CSAGIGTSGGSVEQFF
.	.	TRBV29-1	TRBJ1-4	TGCAGCGTTGAAGTACCCGGGAGCGCAACTAATGAAAAACTGTTTTTT	CSVEVPGSATNEKLFF
.	.	TRBV10-3	TRBJ1-3	TGTGCCATCAGTGACCCTACGGGCCCACGGAGCTCTGGAAACACCATATATTTT	CAISDPTGPRSSGNTIYF
.	TRBD2	TRBV7-2	TRBJ2-7	TGTGCCAGCAGCGCCCCCGGACTAGCGAAAGAGCAGTACTTC	CASSAPGLAKEQYF
.	.	TRBV5-1	TRBJ2-7	TGCGCCAGCAGCTCCCTCGCGACAGCCGACGAGCAGTACTTC	CASSSLATADEQYF
.	TRBD2	TRBV7-6	TRBJ2-5	TGTGCCAGCAGCTTCCAGCGGGGATCTGCACAAGAGACCCAGTACTTC	CASSFQRGSAQETQYF
few	TRBD1	TRBV29-1	TRBJ2-7	TGCAGCGTTGGCGACCGGGACAGGCTTTACGAGCAGTACTTC	CSVGDRDRLYEQYF
.	.	TRBV7-2	TRBJ1-2	TGTGCCAGCAGCGCCGGACGGGGGGACTATGGCTACACCTTC	CASSAGRGDYGYTF
.	TRBD1	TRBV5-1	TRBJ2-2	TGCGCCAGCAAGACAGGGGTTTCGAGCACCGGGGAGCTGTTTTTT	CASKTGVSSTGELFF
.	TRBD2	TRBV4-3	TRBJ2-5	TGCGCCAGCAGCCAAGATCAGCGGGGACAAGAGACCCAGTACTTC	CASSQDQRGQETQYF
.	.	TRBV15	TRBJ2-5	TGTGCCACCAGCAGAGATCTCCGACCAGCCTACCAAGAGACCCAGTACTTC	CATSRDLRPAYQETQYF
.	TRBD2	TRBV7-2	TRBJ2-1	TGTGCCAGCAGCGGCGGGACTAGCCTTCCAGGTGAGCAGTTCTTC	CASSGGTSLPGEQFF
.	.	TRBV6-6	TRBJ1-5	TGTGCCAGCGAGATCCGGGACCGGTCTCAGCCCCAGCATTTT	CASEIRDRSQPQHF
.	TRBD1	TRBV6-6	TRBJ2-3	TGTGCCAGCAGTTACCGGCTGACAGGGGATTTGATGTATTTT	CASSYRLTGDLMYF
few	.	TRBV20-1	TRBJ1-4	TGCAGTGTTTCGGGCCGGGGCCAGCCCTCTGAAAAACTGTTTTTT	CSVSGRGQPSEKLFF
.	.	TRBV4-2	TRBJ1-2	TGTGCCAGCAGCCAAGATCGGCGGAAGGGGGGAAACTATGGCTACACCTTC	CASSQDRRKGGNYGYTF
.	.	TRBV15	TRBJ1-1	TGTGCCACCAGCAGAGAATACCGGATGAACACTGAAGCTTTCTTT	CATSREYRMNTEAFF
.	TRBD1	TRBV12-3/TRBV12-4	TRBJ2-1	TGTGCCAGCAGTTCCCAGCGACAGGGGCGCGTCGGGGACAATGAGCAGTTCTTC	CASSSQRQGRVGDNEQFF
.	.	TRBV20-1	TRBJ1-2	TGCAGTGCTAGGAGGGGTCCTAACTATGGCTACACCTTC	CSARRGPNYGYTF
.	TRBD2	TRBV3-1	TRBJ2-7	TGTGCCAGCAGCAGGAGCGGGGGGGACTACGAGCAGTACTTC	CASSRSGGDYEQYF
.	TRBD1	TRBV20-1	TRBJ1-1	TGCAGTGGACAGGGAGGGTCCACTGAAGCTTTCTTT	CSGQGGSTEAFF
.	.	TRBV20-1	TRBJ2-7	TGCAGTGCTGTCGGCCTACGCGAGCAGTACTTC	CSAVGLREQYF
.	.	TRBV7-9	TRBJ1-2	TGTGCCAGCAGCCCATCACCTAACTATGGCTACACCTTC	CASSPSPNYGYTF
few	.	TRBV7-9	TRBJ2-7	TGTGCCGGCAGCTTAGCGGGACAGGGAAACGAGCAGTACTTC	CAGSLAGQGNEQYF
few	.	TRBV6-2/TRBV6-3	TRBJ2-5	TGTGCCAGCAGTTACCCCCTCCTCGGGACCCAGTACTTC	CASSYPLLGTQYF
.	TRBD1	TRBV10-3	TRBJ1-1	TGTGCCATCAATCCAACAGGGGGAAGGACTGAAGCTTTCTTT	CAINPTGGRTEAFF
few	.	TRBV7-2	TRBJ2-3	TGTGCCAGCAGCTTACTCGGGGCCCAGTATTTT	CASSLLGAQYF
.	.	TRBV20-1	TRBJ2-5	TGCAGTGCCGAGGTCGGGCGTGAGACCCAGTACTTC	CSAEVGRETQYF
.	.	TRBV5-5	TRBJ2-1	TGTGCCAGCAGCTTGTTGGACCGCCCTCTGTTCTTC	CASSLLDRPLFF
.	TRBD1	TRBV5-1	TRBJ2-5	TGCGCCAGCAGCGGAGGGACAGGAGAAGAGACCCAGTACTTC	CASSGGTGEETQYF
few	TRBD2	TRBV6-1	TRBJ2-3	TGTGCCAGCCTCAAGCGGGGGGAGGCAGATACGCAGTATTTT	CASLKRGEADTQYF